The rows below give T cell receptor beta chains drawn from one sample of a study of cytomegalovirus exposure and HLA in healthy donors. The table came from immunoSEQ multiplex PCR; TCRdb's copy has only in-frame clones and leaves some out. The table lists under 150,000 clones, roughly two thirds of them singletons. Sequencing was done on a sample of PBMCs. All receptors derive from a human donor in good health. CDR3s include the opening cysteine and the closing phenylalanine or tryptophan. D genes are given only for firm matches. Size tells how often a clone was seen (once, few, many) or the class of an expanded clone, and some rows leave it out.

D gene	clone size	J gene	V gene	CDR3 DNA	CDR3 protein
.	.	TRBJ1-2	TRBV6-1	TGTGCCAGCAGTGAAGCGCTGGGGAGTACAGGGTACGGCTACACCTTC	CASSEALGSTGYGYTF
.	.	TRBJ1-1	TRBV29-1	TGCAGCGTTGAAGGGTGGCAGGGGAACACTGAAGCTTTCTTT	CSVEGWQGNTEAFF
.	few	TRBJ2-1	TRBV6-1	TGTGCCAGCAGTGAAATCGGGGGCTCCTACAATGAGCAGTTCTTC	CASSEIGGSYNEQFF
.	few	TRBJ1-4	TRBV5-1	TGCGCCAGCAGCTTGGGGGCCGTCAATGAAAAACTGTTTTTT	CASSLGAVNEKLFF
.	.	TRBJ1-6	TRBV2	TGTGCCAGCCCGGCAGGGGAAAATTCACCCCTCCACTTT	CASPAGENSPLHF
.	few	TRBJ2-1	TRBV10-1	TGCGCCAGCAGCCCTAGTTACAATGAGCAGTTCTTC	CASSPSYNEQFF
TRBD1	.	TRBJ2-7	TRBV29-1	TGCAGCGTTGCCGTGGACAGGGGGGAGTACTTC	CSVAVDRGEYF
TRBD1	few	TRBJ2-7	TRBV30	TGTGCCTGGACTCAACGGACAGGGGGCGAGCAGTACTTC	CAWTQRTGGEQYF
.	.	TRBJ2-7	TRBV9	TGTGCCAGCTCGGTAAACGACTACGAGCAGTACTTC	CASSVNDYEQYF
TRBD2	.	TRBJ2-1	TRBV9	TGTGCCAGCAGCGGACTAGCGGGGGGCTTATACAATGAGCAGTTCTTC	CASSGLAGGLYNEQFF
.	.	TRBJ1-1	TRBV6-1	TGTGCCAGCAGTGAACCTTGGGGAGCCCGGGGCACTGAAGCTTTCTTT	CASSEPWGARGTEAFF
.	.	TRBJ2-1	TRBV6-5	TGTGCCGCCAGCGGTTCGCCCCATGAGCAGTTCTTC	CAASGSPHEQFF
.	.	TRBJ1-1	TRBV10-2	TGCGCCAGCAGTGAGTCGAGAGCTGAAGCTTTCTTT	CASSESRAEAFF
.	once	TRBJ2-1	TRBV7-8	TGTGCCAGCAGCTTATATAGCGTTGAGCAGTTCTTC	CASSLYSVEQFF
.	.	TRBJ1-2	TRBV6-5	TGTGCCAGCAGCCGTTCTACAGGGAATGGCTACACCTTC	CASSRSTGNGYTF
.	few	TRBJ1-1	TRBV4-1	TGCGCCAGCAGGCAGGGGAGTGCTGAAGCTTTCTTT	CASRQGSAEAFF
TRBD1	.	TRBJ2-3	TRBV11-3	TGTGCCAGCAGCACCGGACAGGCCACAGATACGCAGTATTTT	CASSTGQATDTQYF
TRBD2	.	TRBJ2-6	TRBV19	TGTGCCAGTCAAGCGGGGAGGGCTGGGGCCAACGTCCTGACTTTC	CASQAGRAGANVLTF
.	.	TRBJ2-2	TRBV30	TGTGCCTGGAGTGGCGGGGCCGGGGAGCTGTTTTTT	CAWSGGAGELFF
TRBD2	.	TRBJ2-1	TRBV19	TGTGCCAGTAGTATAGATCTAGCGGGAGGCTCCTACAATGAGCAGTTCTTC	CASSIDLAGGSYNEQFF
.	.	TRBJ1-6	TRBV28	TGTGCCAGCACTATGCGGATTTATAATTCACCCCTCCACTTT	CASTMRIYNSPLHF
.	.	TRBJ2-7	TRBV5-6	TGTGCCAGCAACCCGAGGGGGGGTCATTACGAGCAGTACTTC	CASNPRGGHYEQYF
TRBD2	few	TRBJ2-1	TRBV5-1	TGCGCCAGCAGGCACAGCGGGGGATACAATGAGCAGTTCTTC	CASRHSGGYNEQFF
TRBD1	few	TRBJ1-6	TRBV28	TGTGCCAGCAACCCGACAGGGGACGTCTCCTATAATTCACCCCTCCACTTT	CASNPTGDVSYNSPLHF
TRBD2	.	TRBJ2-1	TRBV14	TGTGCCAGCAGCCAATTGCGGGGGGTCGATGAGCAGTTCTTC	CASSQLRGVDEQFF
TRBD1	.	TRBJ1-1	TRBV7-9	TGTGCCAGCAGCTTAGCCGGGACAGGGGAAGCTTTCTTT	CASSLAGTGEAFF
TRBD1	.	TRBJ2-5	TRBV7-9	TGTGCCAGCAGCCACAGGGACAGGGGGAGAGAGACCCAGTACTTC	CASSHRDRGRETQYF
.	few	TRBJ2-7	TRBV5-1	TGCGCCAGCAGCTTGTTGCGGGGAGCCTACGAGCAGTACTTC	CASSLLRGAYEQYF
.	.	TRBJ2-7	TRBV7-8	TGTGCCAGCAGCTTAAAGCGACTCGGCTCCTACGAGCAGTACTTC	CASSLKRLGSYEQYF
TRBD1	.	TRBJ1-1	TRBV6-6	TGTGCCAGCACCTCAAGGGGGCGGAACACTGAAGCTTTCTTT	CASTSRGRNTEAFF
TRBD2	.	TRBJ2-3	TRBV7-3	TGTGCCAGCAGCCGACTAGCGGGAGGGGATACGCAGTATTTT	CASSRLAGGDTQYF
.	few	TRBJ1-4	TRBV6-1	TGTGCCAGCAGTGAAGGGAGGCGGCAGCTAAATGAAAAACTGTTTTTT	CASSEGRRQLNEKLFF
.	.	TRBJ2-7	TRBV6-5	TGTGCCAGCAGCTCCGGGACTGGCTCCTACGAGCAGTACTTC	CASSSGTGSYEQYF
TRBD2	few	TRBJ2-2	TRBV7-9	TGTGCCAGCAGCGCTAGCGGGGGGAACACCGGGGAGCTGTTTTTT	CASSASGGNTGELFF
TRBD1	.	TRBJ2-1	TRBV7-8	TGTGCCAGCAGCTTAGGGAGGACAGGTGAGCAGTTCTTC	CASSLGRTGEQFF
TRBD1	.	TRBJ1-5	TRBV7-9	TGTGCCAGCAGCCTTACAGGGGGATTGGGTCAGCCCCAGCATTTT	CASSLTGGLGQPQHF
TRBD2	.	TRBJ2-2	TRBV10-3	TGTGCCATCAGTGAGTCGAATACTAGAGCGGGAGCCCCGAACACCGGGGAGCTGTTTTTT	CAISESNTRAGAPNTGELFF
.	.	TRBJ2-6	TRBV18	TGTGCCAGCTCAACCACCGGGACACCAGGGGCCAACGTCCTGACTTTC	CASSTTGTPGANVLTF
TRBD1	few	TRBJ2-1	TRBV18	TGTGCCAGCTCAAACCGGGACAGGGGAAGCAATGAGCAGTTCTTC	CASSNRDRGSNEQFF